This passage covers 15 T cell receptor beta chains from one sample sequenced in a study of tumor-infiltrating lymphocytes in oesophageal squamous cell carcinoma. TCRdb processed the PCR reads anew with MiXCR; each CDR3 protein has one entry. The sample contains roughly 15,000 distinct CDR3 sequences, roughly 49% of which appear only once. Sample: esophageal tumor tissue. All receptors come from a male donor with esophageal squamous cell carcinoma.

This clonotype was detected a few times. V is TRBV7-3 and J is TRBJ2-7; a weak D match, TRBD1 (7 bases). Matching the DNA end better, TRBJ2-1 makes the J call doubtful. CDR3 size: 16 residues. The germline V gene encodes CDR1 SGHTA and CDR2 FQGTGA. The CDR3 DNA reads as TGTGCCAGCAGCTCAGGGGGTGGGGGGCTGGGGAATGAGCAGTTCTTC. Translating it yields CASSSGGGGLGNEQFF.

This clonotype was counted a few times. This chain connects TRBV7-3 to TRBJ2-1, with 10 bases that match TRBD2. Germline CDR1 SGHTA, CDR2 FQGTGA. With 4 bases clipped from V and 10 bases from J, the junction kept 13 bases outside the gene matches. This CDR3 has 16 residues. The CDR3 coding sequence is TGTGCCAGCAGCTACTCTAGCGGGGGACTAGGGGGAGAGCAGTTCTTC. It translates to CASSYSSGGLGGEQFF.

The V and J genes are TRBV7-6 and TRBJ2-1; 8 bases map to TRBD1. The J call may not be correct, given that the DNA end is closer to TRBJ2-5. The CDR3 has 15 amino acids. Germline V gene sequence: CDR1 SGHVS, CDR2 FNYEAQ. The CDR3 bases are TGTGCCAGCAGCTTAGTGGCAGGGGGCGGTGAGACCCAGTACTTC. Amino acids: CASSLVAGGGETQYF.

Points on this clonotype: Likely a read error: the CDR3 ends without its conserved phenylalanine or tryptophan. No DNA is shown, since the ends of the CDR3 on it are uncertain; the CDR3 is the one TCRdb lists. This rearrangement joins TRBV6-8 to TRBJ2-3; TRBD1 is the table's D call, not checked against the DNA. Germline-derived CDR1 and CDR2 are MNHGY and SAAAGT. Inclusive of both ends, the CDR3 amounts to 16 amino acids. This CDR3 reads CASSYGGAKNIQYFGP.

This clonotype came up many times. V is TRBV28 and J is TRBJ2-4; the D call may be TRBD1 or TRBD2 (6 bases each). CDR1 MDHEN and CDR2 SYDVKM come from the germline V gene. The CDR3 has 15 residues. V was trimmed by 8 bases and J by 13 bases, leaving 27 bases between them. CDR3 in DNA: TGTGCCAGCCCAAAACCCGGGGGCCTCATGGATGAGCAGTACTTC. Its protein is CASPKPGGLMDEQYF.

This rearrangement joins TRBV7-8 to TRBJ1-5, with D perhaps TRBD1 (5 bases). From germline, CDR1 is SGHVS and CDR2 FQNEAQ. V lost 3 bases and J 4 bases, leaving 10 bases between the germline ends. CDR3 length: 14 amino acids. CDR3 in DNA: TGTGCCAGCAGCTTCGGTCGGGGGAATCAGCCCCAGCATTTT. Amino acid sequence: CASSFGRGNQPQHF. Complete variable domain (other parts from reference TRBV7-8 and TRBJ1-5): GAGVSQSPRYKVAKRGQDVALRCDPISGHVSLFWYQQALGQGPEFLTYFQNEAQLDKSGLPSDRFFAERPEGSVSTLKIQRTQQEDSAVYLCASSFGRGNQPQHFGDGTRLSIL.

The chain combines TRBV7-2 with TRBJ2-1; 8 bases line up with TRBD2. This CDR3 spans 16 amino acids. V lost 5 bases, J lost 4 bases, and 10 bases stayed unmatched. In germline, CDR1 is SGHTA, CDR2 FQGNSA. CDR3: CASSPITSGSYNEQFF. CDR3 coding DNA: TGTGCCAGCAGCCCCATCACTAGCGGTAGTTACAATGAGCAGTTCTTC. Full variable domain (rest looked up from reference TRBV7-2 and TRBJ2-1): GAGVSQSPSNKVTEKGKDVELRCDPISGHTALYWYRQSLGQGLEFLIYFQGNSAPDKSGLPSDRFSAERTGGSVSTLTIQRTQQEDSAVYLCASSPITSGSYNEQFFGPGTRLTVL.

This clonotype is medium-sized in the sample. The chain uses TRBV7-2 and TRBJ2-3; no reliable D call. V was clipped by 3 bases and J by 1 base, with 8 bases between them. Germline CDR1 SGHTA, CDR2 FQGNSA. CDR3 length: 14 amino acids. As DNA, the CDR3 is TGTGCCAGCAGCTTGTGGGTAGGCACAGATACGCAGTATTTT. Its protein is CASSLWVGTDTQYF.

This clonotype was counted ten times or more. The chain is built from TRBV7-3 and TRBJ1-6; 8 bases match TRBD1. This CDR3 region has 15 residues. J lost 4 bases, V lost 5 bases, and 4 bases had no gene match. Germline CDR1 reads SGHTA; CDR2 reads FQGTGA. CDR3 region: CASSQQGGYNSPLHF. CDR3 DNA: TGTGCCAGCAGCCAACAGGGGGGATATAATTCACCCCTCCACTTT.

This clonotype was counted many times. A much larger clone differs by one base, so this may be a read error. The rearrangement joins TRBV14 to TRBJ2-7; D is possibly TRBD2 (5 bases). This CDR3 has 12 residues. Trimming removed 4 bases from V and 7 bases from J, with 11 bases in between. Per germline, CDR1 SGHDN and CDR2 FVKESK. CDR3 amino acids: CASSPAATEQYF. In nucleotides, the CDR3 is TGTGCCAGCAGCCCAGCGGCAACGGAGCAGTACTTC.

By proportion, this clonotype is medium-sized. The rearrangement joins TRBV6-6 to TRBJ1-2; D is uncertain. V lost 2 bases and J 2 bases, leaving 6 bases between the germline ends. This CDR3 has 13 residues. Germline V gene data show CDR1 as MNHNY and CDR2 as SVGAGI (reference sequence). Written as DNA, the CDR3 is TGTGCCAGCAGTTACGGCACAAACTATGGCTACACCTTC. Protein: CASSYGTNYGYTF.

The CDR3 region is CASSYSLTGGYEQFF. The CDR3 DNA sequence: TGTGCCAGCAGTTACTCGTTGACAGGGGGCTATGAGCAGTTCTTC. The chain combines TRBV6-5 with TRBJ2-1; 10 bases line up with TRBD1. Germline CDR1 reads MNHEY; CDR2 reads SVGAGI. The CDR3 has 15 amino acids. The V gene end was trimmed by 0 bases and the J gene end by 8 bases; junction bases not matched to a gene: 4.

V usage is TRBV6-6 and J usage is TRBJ1-4; tentative D call: TRBD1 (6 bases). The CDR3 length is 15 residues. Germline loops: CDR1 MNHNY, CDR2 SVGAGI (reference sequence). Trimming took 3 bases from V and 4 from J, leaving 12 bases between them. CDR3 in DNA: TGTGCCAGCAGTTATTTTAGGGGACATAATGAAAAACTGTTTTTT. Translated: CASSYFRGHNEKLFF.

This chain joins TRBV18 and TRBJ2-2, with D unclear. The CDR3 totals 12 residues. From germline, CDR1 is KGHSH and CDR2 LQKENI. V was pared by 3 bases and J by 5 bases, with 4 bases between. In nucleotides, the CDR3 is TGTGCCAGCTCACCGGAGACCGGGGAGCTGTTTTTT. It codes for CASSPETGELFF.

The chain uses TRBV28 and TRBJ1-5; D call uncertain. V gave up 5 bases and J gave up 0 bases, with 11 bases separating them. Germline V CDR1 and CDR2: MDHEN, SYDVKM. This CDR3 comprises 15 residues. The CDR3 spells CASSGSWDSNQPQHF. CDR3 coding DNA: TGTGCCAGCAGTGGGTCCTGGGATAGCAATCAGCCCCAGCATTTT.